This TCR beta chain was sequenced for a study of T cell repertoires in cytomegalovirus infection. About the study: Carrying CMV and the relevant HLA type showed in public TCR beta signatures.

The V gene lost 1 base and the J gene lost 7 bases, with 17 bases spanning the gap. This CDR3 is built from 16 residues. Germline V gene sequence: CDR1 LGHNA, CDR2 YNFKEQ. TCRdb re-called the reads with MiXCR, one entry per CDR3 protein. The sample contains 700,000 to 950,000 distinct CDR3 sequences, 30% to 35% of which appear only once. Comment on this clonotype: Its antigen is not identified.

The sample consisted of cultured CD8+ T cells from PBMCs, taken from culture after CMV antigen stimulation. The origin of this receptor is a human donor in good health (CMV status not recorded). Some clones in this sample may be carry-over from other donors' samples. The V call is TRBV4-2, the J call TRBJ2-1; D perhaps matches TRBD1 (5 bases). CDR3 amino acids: CASSQGGVPLGNEQFF. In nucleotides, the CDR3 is TGTGCCAGCAGCCAAGGGGGCGTACCCTTGGGGAATGAGCAGTTCTTC.